The entry below gives a single T cell receptor (beta chain) sequence along with its context. The antigen is not known. The read comes to an end 3 residues before the CDR3 does, leaving the germline J gene to fill in the end. This CDR3 comprises 17 residues. The V gene's germline CDR1 is LNHDA and CDR2 SQIVND (reference sequence). V lost 6 bases to trimming and J lost 0 bases; unmatched junction nucleotides: 8. These data originate in a study of T cells in women clearing cervical HPV infection. Study outcomes and limitations: T-cell numbers per sample were unknown and may explain richness differences. CIN3+ cases had significantly higher TCR repertoire richness than controls, but evenness did not differ.

Profiled with immunoSEQ multiplex PCR; TCRdb holds only in-frame clones, not every one. The data include about 24,000 clones; the top ten clones carry 5% to 7%. Dot-blot hybridization genotyped cervical HPV amplified with MY09/MY11 PCR. The genes are TRBV19 and TRBJ1-6; 7 nucleotides line up with TRBD1. The sequencing sample was made of blood buffy coat. The receptor comes from a woman between 18 and 69 years old with a cervical HPV16 infection that either progressed to CIN3+ or cleared (not recorded which). The CDR3 protein is CASSNSRQGSYNSPLHF. CDR3 DNA, as far as it was read: TGTGCCAGTAGCAACTCCCGACAGGGCTCCTATAATTCACCC.